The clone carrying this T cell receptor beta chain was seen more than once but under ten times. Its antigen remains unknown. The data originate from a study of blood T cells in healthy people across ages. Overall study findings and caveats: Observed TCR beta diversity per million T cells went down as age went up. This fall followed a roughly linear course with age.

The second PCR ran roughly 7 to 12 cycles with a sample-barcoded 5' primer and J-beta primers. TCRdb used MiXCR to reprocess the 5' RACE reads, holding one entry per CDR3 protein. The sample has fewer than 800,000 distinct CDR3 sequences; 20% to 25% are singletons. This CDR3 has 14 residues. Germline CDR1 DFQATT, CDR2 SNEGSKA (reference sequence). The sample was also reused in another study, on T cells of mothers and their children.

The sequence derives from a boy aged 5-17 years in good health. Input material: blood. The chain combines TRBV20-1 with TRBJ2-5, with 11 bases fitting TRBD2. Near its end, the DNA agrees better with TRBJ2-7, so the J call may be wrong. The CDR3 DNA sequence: TGCAGTGCGGAAACTAGCGGGGGAACTTACGAGCAGTACTTC. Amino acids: CSAETSGGTYEQYF.